This TCR beta chain emerged from a study of shared clonotypes between healthy human individuals. TCRdb's copy holds only in-frame clones and misses some; the assay was immunoSEQ multiplex PCR. Here the sample spans 2 million to 2.5 million clones, roughly 92% being singletons. As for this clone: Its antigen is not known.

None of the donors, who were healthy HIV-negative adults, had recently had acute infections or vaccinations. V shed 7 bases, J shed 4 bases, and the junction held 10 bases outside the gene matches. The length of the CDR3 is 15 residues. CDR1 and CDR2 from the germline V gene are MDHEN and SYDVKM. General study points: Naive CD4 clonotypes were shared across several donors at about 5%. Sampling was confined to blood; repertoires within tissues likely differ. Owing to a small donor count, the genetic and exposure-history diversity represented was limited.

The V and J genes are TRBV28 and TRBJ2-7; 10 bases agree with TRBD1. The sequenced sample consisted of naive CD4+ T cells from PBMCs. As for subset: CD45RA+ positively selected. This sequence originates from a man in his late teens or twenties in good health. Some clones in this sample may be carry-over from other donors' samples. The CDR3: CASIGTGATVYEQYF. For the CDR3, the DNA is TGTGCCAGCATCGGGACAGGGGCCACCGTTTACGAGCAGTACTTC.